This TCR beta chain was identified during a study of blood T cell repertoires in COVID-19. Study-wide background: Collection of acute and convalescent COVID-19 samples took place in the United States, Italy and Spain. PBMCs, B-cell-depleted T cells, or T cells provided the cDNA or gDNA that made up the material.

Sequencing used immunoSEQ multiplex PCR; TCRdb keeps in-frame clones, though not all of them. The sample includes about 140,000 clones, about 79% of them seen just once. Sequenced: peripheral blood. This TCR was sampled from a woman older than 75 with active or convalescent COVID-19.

CDR3 DNA sequence: TGTGCCTGGACGTTAATGACAGGGGGAGAGACCCAGTACTTC. Translating gives CAWTLMTGGETQYF. The gene calls are TRBV30 and TRBJ2-5; the match to TRBD1 covers 9 bases. The CDR3 has 14 residues. CDR1 and CDR2 (germline): GTSNPN, SVGIG (reference sequence). V shed 4 bases, J shed 4 bases, and the junction held 7 bases outside the gene matches.